This TCR beta chain was retrieved from a study of graft-versus-host responses after intestinal transplantation (dated by TCRdb to the early 2020s). About the study as a whole: Recipients received multivisceral, liver-intestinal, or isolated intestinal transplants. All recipients received anti-thymocyte globulin induction followed by maintenance tacrolimus and steroids for roughly 3 years. Bulk TCR-beta CDR3 sequencing was used to track graft-versus-host and host-versus-graft alloreactive T cell clones in the graft, circulation and bone marrow after intestinal transplantation. Alloreactive clones were identified by sequencing pre-transplant mixed lymphocyte reaction products and comparing these products with unstimulated pre-transplant donor and recipient T cells. A cohort of about 26 intestinal transplant recipients, including one retransplant, was enrolled, and a few patients lacking pretransplant specimens were excluded. A peak of at least 4% donor T cells among recipient peripheral blood mononuclear cells was the definition used for donor T cell macrochimerism. Rather than going through the commercial service, samples from a few later patients were sequenced in-house on an Illumina MiSeq and processed with MiXCR. Overall study outcomes, separate from this receptor: In the allografts of patients with donor T cell macrochimerism, GvH to HvG T cell clonal ratios were high. Peak levels of circulating GvH clones were associated with declines in HvG clones early after transplant. The conclusions were limited by the relatively low number and heterogeneity of the intestinal transplant patients. GvH clones were detected in recipient bone marrow, and some of these GvH clones were observed earlier in ileal mucosa or blood, consistent with an intestinal mucosal origin.

Dithiothreitol, EDTA incubations and collagenase D digestion were used to isolate intraepithelial and lamina propria lymphocytes from graft specimens. Serial intestinal graft biopsy specimens collected up to 600 days after transplant underwent bulk TCR-beta sequencing. Spanning cysteine to phenylalanine, the CDR3 consists of 15 amino acids. Left in the record is the CDR3 DNA by itself, 45 bases read in frame from the first base. CDR1 and CDR2 were assigned from the germline V gene as SQVTM and ANQGSEA. V is pruned by 0 bases and J by 5 bases, leaving 9 bases of the junction without a gene match. Notes on this clone: Which antigen it targets is not known. Within one base of it there is no much larger clone, and no base qualities were kept.

The library was obtained by the immunoSEQ multiplex PCR assay. For most patients, high-throughput TCR-beta CDR3 sequencing of genomic DNA was performed by Adaptive Biotechnologies. The study's processing was this. Adaptive's ImmunoSEQ software supplied the TCR sequencing data for under 20 patients, while MiXCR and VDJtools were used to process a few other patients. CDR3 nucleotide sequences shared by donor and recipient were removed because the origin of these sequences could not be assigned. To count as alloreactive, a clone needed at least 2-fold expansion over unstimulated cells and a minimum CFSE-low frequency of 0.002% (template counts) or 0.001% (read counts). Clones were considered mappable if detected in sequenced pre-transplant spleen, lymph node, or MLR CFSE-low populations of the donor or recipient. The cumulative frequency of alloreactive clones was calculated as a percentage of all sequences, weighted by copy number. TCRdb took over this immuneACCESS table, retaining in-frame rearrangements with V and J assigned. Such tables are incomplete; in checked studies, under half of the missing clones stem from an unresolved V gene, and the remainder is unexplained. For V, J and clone size, that table is used; D and trimming come from the DNA. The sample table contains some 13,000 clones; only one count was recorded for around 69% of them. The ten largest clones represent roughly 7% of the sample.

The receptor was derived from a human patient who received an intestinal transplant, so some T cells may come from the graft donor. Sequenced here: ileum tissue, sampled 16 days after intestinal transplant. The chain joins TRBV29-1 to TRBJ2-5; TRBD1 fits 7 bases in the junction. CDR3 reads: CSVEDLTGLEETQYF. The sequenced DNA: TGCAGCGTTGAAGATTTGACAGGGCTTGAGGAGACCCAGTACTTC.